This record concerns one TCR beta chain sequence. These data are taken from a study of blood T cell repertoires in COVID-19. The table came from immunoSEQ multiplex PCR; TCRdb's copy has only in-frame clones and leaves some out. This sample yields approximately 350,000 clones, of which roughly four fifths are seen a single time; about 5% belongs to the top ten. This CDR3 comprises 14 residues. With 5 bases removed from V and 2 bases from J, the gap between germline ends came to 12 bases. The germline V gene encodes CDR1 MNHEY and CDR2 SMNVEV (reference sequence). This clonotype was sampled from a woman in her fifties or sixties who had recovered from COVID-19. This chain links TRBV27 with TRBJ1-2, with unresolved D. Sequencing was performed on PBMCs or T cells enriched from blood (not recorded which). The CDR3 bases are TGTGCCAGCAGTCCTAGCGGGGTAAACTATGGCTACACCTTC. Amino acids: CASSPSGVNYGYTF.